The source of this T cell receptor beta chain is a study of T-cell reconstitution after alpha-beta-depleted transplantation in children. General study results and limits: Several hundred rapidly expanded clones from non-depleted graft cells reportedly supplied alpha-beta T cells about two months post-transplant.

Notes on this clonotype: The antigen is unknown.

Preparation of the TCRbeta library used unique molecular identifiers. TCRdb analysed the PCR reads with MiXCR anew, one entry per CDR3 protein. This table has fewer than 750,000 distinct CDR3 sequences, about 23% appearing once. The trim removed 2 bases at V and 5 bases at J, leaving 5 bases unmatched. Germline values: CDR1 SQVTM, CDR2 ANQGSEA. The CDR3 runs to 15 residues. The sequence came from a boy under two years old who had a stem cell transplant for acute myeloid leukemia, so the T cells may come from the graft donor. Sequences were derived from PBMCs, mostly from graft donor cells, sampled 360 days after TCRalphabeta/CD19-depleted stem cell transplant. The gene calls are TRBV29-1 and TRBJ2-3, with 12 bases identical to TRBD2. CDR3 sequence (DNA): TGCAGCGTTGAACTAGCGGGGGGGCCAGGAGATACGCAGTATTTT. This gives the protein CSVELAGGPGDTQYF.